The clone carrying this T cell receptor beta chain was seen a handful of times. The CDR3 length is 17 residues. Per germline, CDR1 MNHEY and CDR2 SVGEGT. The trim removed 4 bases at V and 6 bases at J, leaving 8 bases unmatched. These data originate in a study of T-cell reconstitution after alpha-beta-depleted transplantation in children. A TCRbeta library incorporating unique molecular identifiers was prepared. TCRdb reprocessed the PCR reads via MiXCR and lists one record per CDR3 protein. This sample has over 550,000 distinct CDR3 sequences; under 12% occur once, and the top ten carry approximately 4.1%.

The receptor was isolated from a human donor who donated a stem cell graft to a child with acute myeloid leukemia. Source: PBMCs from the stem cell graft donor, taken from the stem cell graft. V is TRBV6-2 or TRBV6-3 and J is TRBJ2-3, with TRBD2 matching 15 bases. CDR3 region: CASSLTGLAGGSDTQYF. The CDR3 bases are TGTGCCAGCAGTTTAACGGGACTAGCGGGAGGTAGCGATACGCAGTATTTT.